This TCR beta chain came from a study of post-analysis software for immune sequencing data. Turning to the study itself: The courses of disease that were included comprised relapsing-remitting, secondary progressive and progressive-relapsing multiple sclerosis.

Overall study results and limits: Several TRBV segments were more frequent in patients than controls; TRBV5-6, TRBV5-1 and TRBV20-1 belonged to this group. Significantly decreased normalized Chao1 diversity was recorded for multiple sclerosis patients relative to controls.

On this clonotype: As yet, its antigen is unknown.

J lost 3 bases, V lost 3 bases, and 0 bases had no gene match. Germline CDR1 is KGHSH and CDR2 is LQKENI. This CDR3 has 13 residues. TCR beta cDNA libraries had unique molecular identifiers. TCRdb re-analysed the PCR reads in MiXCR, keeping a single row per CDR3 protein. The sample consists of 430,000 or so distinct CDR3 sequences, roughly 38% of them appearing once. Sequenced sample: blood. This TCR came from a girl aged 2-10 years with multiple sclerosis. The chain is built from TRBV18 and TRBJ1-1, with 8 positions matching TRBD1. In nucleotides, the CDR3 is TGTGCCAGCTCACCGACAGGGGACACTGAAGCTTTCTTT. This codes for CASSPTGDTEAFF.